These T cell receptor beta chains were read from a single sample in a study of blood T cell repertoires in COVID-19. Measured with immunoSEQ multiplex PCR; TCRdb has only the in-frame clones, and not every one. The sample shows some 160,000 clones, less than 80% of them seen only once. Sequenced input: PBMCs or T cells enriched from blood (not recorded which). Receptors were obtained from a woman aged 70-85 years in a cohort exposed to, infected with or recovered from COVID-19 (not recorded which). CDR3s leave out the opening cysteine and the closing phenylalanine or tryptophan. The D gene is left open where the match is weak.

j_call: TRBJ1-1; v_call: TRBV2; d_call: .; cdr3_length: 12; cdr3_aa: ASSPRGMNTEAF
j_call: TRBJ1-4; v_call: TRBV7-9; d_call: TRBD1; cdr3_length: 13; cdr3_aa: ASSSPGGRGEKLF
j_call: TRBJ2-2; v_call: TRBV10-1; d_call: .; cdr3_length: 13; cdr3_aa: ASSTGAIGAGELF
j_call: TRBJ2-5; v_call: TRBV3-1/TRBV3-2; d_call: .; cdr3_length: 12; cdr3_aa: ASSPRDFMETQY
j_call: TRBJ2-3; v_call: TRBV18; d_call: .; cdr3_length: 13; cdr3_aa: ASLAGLAGTDTQY
j_call: TRBJ2-7; v_call: TRBV7-2; d_call: TRBD2; cdr3_length: 13; cdr3_aa: ASSLEAGAYYEQY
j_call: TRBJ2-1; v_call: TRBV7-9; d_call: .; cdr3_length: 14; cdr3_aa: ASSLGWGQASSEQF
j_call: TRBJ2-7; v_call: TRBV28; d_call: TRBD2; cdr3_length: 14; cdr3_aa: ATSSLSGSQSYEQY
j_call: TRBJ2-1; v_call: TRBV15; d_call: TRBD2; cdr3_length: 15; cdr3_aa: ATRMTSGTISYNEQF
j_call: TRBJ2-5; v_call: TRBV21-1; d_call: .; cdr3_length: 11; cdr3_aa: ASSEGLQETQY
j_call: TRBJ2-1; v_call: TRBV18; d_call: TRBD2; cdr3_length: 14; cdr3_aa: ASSLNIAGGGNEQF
j_call: TRBJ2-5; v_call: TRBV7-9; d_call: .; cdr3_length: 13; cdr3_aa: ASSLVGGPGETQY
j_call: TRBJ2-7; v_call: TRBV7-9; d_call: TRBD1; cdr3_length: 12; cdr3_aa: ASSSDRGTGGLH
j_call: TRBJ1-1; v_call: TRBV28; d_call: .; cdr3_length: 12; cdr3_aa: ASSLSGGGDTAF
j_call: TRBJ1-5; v_call: TRBV28; d_call: TRBD1; cdr3_length: 14; cdr3_aa: ASSLGGTGWNQPQH